This T cell receptor beta chain comes out of a study of blood T cell repertoires in COVID-19. TCRdb's table, derived via immunoSEQ multiplex PCR, lists solely in-frame clones and lacks some. The table has roughly 260,000 clones, 85% to 95% seen once. Ages ranged from about 18 to 89 years, with residence in about 23 US areas. The study assigned cohorts using participant-reported clinical history. CDR3 length: 13 amino acids. V was cut by 0 bases and J by 1 base, with 4 bases left in between. Germline assignment: CDR1 SGDLS and CDR2 YYNGEE. The V call is TRBV9, the J call TRBJ1-2; D is ambiguous. This clonotype was obtained from a young woman who had recovered from COVID-19. Material for sequencing was PBMCs or T cells enriched from blood (not recorded which). The CDR3 nucleotides read TGTGCCAGCAGCGTAGGGCTTAACTATGGCTACACCTTC. This translates into CASSVGLNYGYTF.